This T cell receptor beta chain emerged from a study of radiation and T cells in renal cell carcinoma. Background on the study: Nephrectomy followed 15 Gy stereotactic body radiation by 4 weeks.

Findings of the study overall: Top tumor clonotypes rose in blood 2 weeks post-radiation, then contracted.

The method was immunoSEQ multiplex PCR; TCRdb's version includes in-frame clones alone and lacks a portion of them. Seen here are 130,000 or so clones, about 88% observed once, and the top ten hold 12%. Stated time point: baseline pretreatment blood. The treatment: 15 Gy SBRT to primary tumor, nephrectomy 4 weeks later. Clear cell pathology was present in this patient's renal cell carcinoma. On this clone itself: The antigen is undetermined.

CDR3 size: 15 residues. V was shortened by 1 base and J by 4 bases, with 14 bases between the two germline ends. Germline V CDR1 and CDR2: LGHNA, YSLEER. The sequence derives from a woman aged 45-65 years with renal cell carcinoma. Source: blood, taken from a patient whose treatment included radiotherapy and nephrectomy. The gene calls are TRBV4-3 and TRBJ2-7; D call uncertain. The CDR3 DNA follows: TGCGCCAGCAGCCAAGTTCGCCTCCCAAGGTACGAGCAGTACTTC. Amino acids: CASSQVRLPRYEQYF.